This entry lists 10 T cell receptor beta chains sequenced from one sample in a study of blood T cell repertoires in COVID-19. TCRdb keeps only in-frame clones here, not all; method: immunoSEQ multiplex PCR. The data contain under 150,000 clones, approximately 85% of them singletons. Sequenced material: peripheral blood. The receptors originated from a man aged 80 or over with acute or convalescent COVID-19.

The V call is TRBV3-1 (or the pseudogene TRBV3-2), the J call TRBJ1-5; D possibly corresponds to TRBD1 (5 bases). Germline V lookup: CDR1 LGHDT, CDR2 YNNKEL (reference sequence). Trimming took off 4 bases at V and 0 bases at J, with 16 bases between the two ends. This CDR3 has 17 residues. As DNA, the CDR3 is TGTGCCAGCAGCCGCGGCCTGGGGGGGAGTAGCAATCAGCCCCAGCATTTT. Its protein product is CASSRGLGGSSNQPQHF.

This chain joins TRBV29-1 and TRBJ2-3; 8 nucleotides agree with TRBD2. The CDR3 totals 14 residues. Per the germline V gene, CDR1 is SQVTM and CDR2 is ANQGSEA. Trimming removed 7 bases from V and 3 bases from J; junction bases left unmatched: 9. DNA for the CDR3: TGCAGCGCCGTGTCCGGGACTAGAACAGATACGCAGTATTTT. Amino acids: CSAVSGTRTDTQYF.

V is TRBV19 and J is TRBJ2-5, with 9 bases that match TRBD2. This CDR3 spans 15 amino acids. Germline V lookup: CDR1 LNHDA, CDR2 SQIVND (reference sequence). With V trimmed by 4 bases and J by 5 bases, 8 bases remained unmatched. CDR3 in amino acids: CASSSAGTSRETQYF. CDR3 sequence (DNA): TGTGCCAGTAGTAGCGCCGGGACTAGCAGGGAGACCCAGTACTTC.

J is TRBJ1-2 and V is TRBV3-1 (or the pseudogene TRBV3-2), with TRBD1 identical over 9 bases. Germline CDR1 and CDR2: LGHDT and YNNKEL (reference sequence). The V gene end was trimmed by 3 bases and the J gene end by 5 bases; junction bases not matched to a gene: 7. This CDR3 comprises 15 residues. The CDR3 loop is CASSQVSDRGYGYTF. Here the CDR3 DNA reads TGTGCCAGCAGCCAGGTCTCGGACAGGGGTTATGGCTACACCTTC.

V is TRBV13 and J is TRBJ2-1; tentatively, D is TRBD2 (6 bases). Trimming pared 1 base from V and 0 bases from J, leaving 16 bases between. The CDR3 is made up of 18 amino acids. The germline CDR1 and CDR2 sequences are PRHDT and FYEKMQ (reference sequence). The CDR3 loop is CASSLVRGRSSSYNEQFF. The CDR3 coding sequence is TGTGCCAGCAGCTTAGTTCGTGGGAGGTCGAGCTCCTACAATGAGCAGTTCTTC.

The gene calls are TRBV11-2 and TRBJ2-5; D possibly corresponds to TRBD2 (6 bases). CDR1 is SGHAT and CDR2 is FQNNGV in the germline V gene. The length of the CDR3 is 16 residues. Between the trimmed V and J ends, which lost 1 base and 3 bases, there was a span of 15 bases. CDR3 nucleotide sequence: TGTGCCAGCAGCTTAGGAGTGGGGGGTCGGAAAGAGACCCAGTACTTC. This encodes CASSLGVGGRKETQYF.

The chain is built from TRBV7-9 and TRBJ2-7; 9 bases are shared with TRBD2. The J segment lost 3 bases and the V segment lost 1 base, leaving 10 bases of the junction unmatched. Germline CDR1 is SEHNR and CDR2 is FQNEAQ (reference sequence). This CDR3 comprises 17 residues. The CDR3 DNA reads TGTGCCAGCAGCTTAGGGGAGACTAGCGGTTCCCGCTACGAGCAGTACTTC. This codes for CASSLGETSGSRYEQYF.

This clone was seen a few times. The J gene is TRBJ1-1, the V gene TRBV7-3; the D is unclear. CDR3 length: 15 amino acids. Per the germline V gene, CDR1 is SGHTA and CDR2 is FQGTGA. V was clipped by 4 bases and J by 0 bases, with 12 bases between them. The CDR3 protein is CASSSYHSVNTEAFF. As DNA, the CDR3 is TGTGCCAGCAGCTCTTATCATTCGGTGAACACTGAAGCTTTCTTT.

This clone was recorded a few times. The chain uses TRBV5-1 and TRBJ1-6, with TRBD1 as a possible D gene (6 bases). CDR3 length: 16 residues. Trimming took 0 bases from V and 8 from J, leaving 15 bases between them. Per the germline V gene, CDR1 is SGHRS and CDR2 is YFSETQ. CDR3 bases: TGCGCCAGCAGCTTGGATGGCAGGCAGGGGCATTCACCCCTCCACTTT. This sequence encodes CASSLDGRQGHSPLHF.

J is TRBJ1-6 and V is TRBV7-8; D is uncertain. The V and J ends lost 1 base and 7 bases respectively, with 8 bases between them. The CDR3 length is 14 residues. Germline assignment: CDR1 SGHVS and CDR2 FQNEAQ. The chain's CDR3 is CASSLESGNSPLHF. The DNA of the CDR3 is TGTGCCAGCAGCTTAGAATCGGGGAATTCACCCCTCCACTTT.